These 2 T cell receptor beta chains were all obtained from the same sample, sequenced in a study of identical twins. TCRdb re-derived calls from the 5' RACE reads in MiXCR, one entry per CDR3 protein. The profile shows 300,000 to 350,000 distinct CDR3 sequences, 9% to 15% of them singletons. The same data also contributed to another study, on yellow fever vaccine responses in identical twins.

Material for sequencing was CD8+ T cells sorted from blood. All receptors come from a young woman in good health.

This chain links TRBV21-1 with TRBJ2-1; TRBD2 is the table's D call, not checked against the DNA. TRBV21-1 is a known pseudogene. The CDR3 length is 16 residues. CDR3 in amino acids: CASSKKQRGLENEQFF. CDR3 DNA: TGTGCCAGCAGCAAAAAACAGCGGGGATTGGAAAATGAGCAGTTCTTC.

A few counts support this clonotype. The J gene is TRBJ2-1, the V gene TRBV6-1; 9 bases match TRBD1. The CDR3 has 17 residues. The V gene's germline CDR1 is MNHNS and CDR2 SASEGT. V dropped 7 bases and J dropped 4; count of bases not matched to a gene: 14. CDR3 nucleotide sequence: TGTGCCAGCAACCAAGGACAGGGGACGAACCGATACAATGAGCAGTTCTTC. Protein product: CASNQGQGTNRYNEQFF.